Listed below are T cell receptor beta chains from one sample, sequenced in a study of OX40 agonist ivuxolimab in advanced cancers. Libraries were prepared by immunoSEQ multiplex PCR; TCRdb keeps only in-frame clonotypes and omits some of them. The table shows about 32,000 clones, with 81% occurring only once. Source: CD4+ or CD8+ T cells sorted from blood, taken in a trial of the OX40 agonist ivuxolimab. Receptors originate from an adult with an advanced solid tumor such as melanoma, head and neck, liver or kidney cancer. Each CDR3 is given with its conserved first and last residue. The order of the fields is V gene, CDR3 protein.

v_call: TRBV7-8; cdr3_aa: CASSLLAGMDRNEQFF
v_call: TRBV7-2; cdr3_aa: CASSASLSGGAYEQYF
v_call: TRBV29-1; cdr3_aa: CSVVGGFSGANVLTF
v_call: TRBV28; cdr3_aa: CASSFSGLNTGELFF
v_call: TRBV6-5; cdr3_aa: CASSPQGNEKLFF
v_call: TRBV19; cdr3_aa: CASSVRTGGENTEAFF
v_call: TRBV6-5; cdr3_aa: CASSYARPDYNEQFF
v_call: TRBV11-3; cdr3_aa: CASSLRTDTEAFF
v_call: TRBV6-5; cdr3_aa: CASVGGRARNTEAFF
v_call: TRBV6-1; cdr3_aa: CASSSARTGELFF
v_call: TRBV19; cdr3_aa: CASSIDPTGEGYGYTF
v_call: TRBV6-5; cdr3_aa: CASWDTPSNQPQHF
v_call: TRBV6-6; cdr3_aa: CASSFGGGRDTQYF
v_call: TRBV18; cdr3_aa: CASSLRQGVEQYF
v_call: TRBV7-2; cdr3_aa: CASSLAMGERAFF
v_call: TRBV7-2; cdr3_aa: CASSPTGAYNQPQHF
v_call: TRBV7-2; cdr3_aa: CASSLGVGLLYNEQFF
v_call: TRBV7-9; cdr3_aa: CASRGRAVGNTIYF
v_call: TRBV11-1; cdr3_aa: CASTVSWDNTEAFF
v_call: TRBV4-3; cdr3_aa: CASSLAGGRGDTQYF
v_call: TRBV11-2; cdr3_aa: CASSPLRDSQETQYF